Listed below are T cell receptor beta chains from one sample, sequenced in a study of shared clonotypes between healthy human individuals. The assay was immunoSEQ multiplex PCR, and TCRdb's table has in-frame clones only and misses some. The table records about 1.1 million clones, about 80% of them present only once. The source material was memory CD4+ T cells from PBMCs. These TCRs come from a young man in good health. Some clones in this sample may be carry-over from other donors' samples. The CDR3 runs from the conserved cysteine through the conserved F or W. Each record gives: V gene, CDR3 protein.

V gene: TRBV9
CDR3 protein: CASSVGGAGLITDTQYF

V gene: TRBV5-1
CDR3 protein: CASSAQGFPNTEAFF

V gene: TRBV5-1
CDR3 protein: CASSSGTSGSLDTGELFF

V gene: TRBV30
CDR3 protein: CAWSARARAFF

V gene: TRBV7-2
CDR3 protein: CASSLDSNYEQYF

V gene: TRBV27
CDR3 protein: CASSFRQPMNTEAFF

V gene: TRBV28
CDR3 protein: CASSGDWTSGDFTDTQYF

V gene: TRBV27
CDR3 protein: CASRLGGNRDSVYGYTF

V gene: TRBV28
CDR3 protein: CASISNTVVRSSYEQYF

V gene: TRBV18
CDR3 protein: CASSPPAGGKETQYF

V gene: TRBV7-2
CDR3 protein: CASSLLHSGNTIYF

V gene: TRBV10-2
CDR3 protein: CASSVKAGAEQYF

V gene: TRBV5-1
CDR3 protein: CASSLALPPDNEQFF

V gene: TRBV5-1
CDR3 protein: CASRPSGTGASSGSYEQYF

V gene: TRBV6-6
CDR3 protein: CASSLFGGRGETQYF

V gene: TRBV7-3
CDR3 protein: CASSYDRAYEQYF

V gene: TRBV28
CDR3 protein: CASSLQGPEKLFF

V gene: TRBV7-3
CDR3 protein: CASSLRTGVDEQFF

V gene: TRBV18
CDR3 protein: CASSPPGARSFSYEQYF

V gene: TRBV29-1
CDR3 protein: CSVGGLQETQYF

V gene: TRBV7-3
CDR3 protein: CASSPRTGLGETQYF

V gene: TRBV7-9
CDR3 protein: CASSDTRGGNEQYF

V gene: TRBV18
CDR3 protein: CASSPSTGGDTEAFF

V gene: TRBV5-1
CDR3 protein: CASSRAYNEQFF

V gene: TRBV6-5
CDR3 protein: CASIAQGEQFF

V gene: TRBV11-3
CDR3 protein: CASSLWGNTEAFF

V gene: TRBV15
CDR3 protein: CATSRDGGEKLFF

V gene: TRBV7-2
CDR3 protein: CASSPRREAPGEAFF

V gene: TRBV4-1
CDR3 protein: CASSQGPAGPTDTQYF

V gene: TRBV7-9
CDR3 protein: CASSLRGRALTDTQYF

V gene: TRBV19
CDR3 protein: CASSILGGRNTEAFF

V gene: TRBV7-2
CDR3 protein: CASSQMGVGGTHEQYF

V gene: TRBV7-9
CDR3 protein: CASSLMGETEAFF

V gene: TRBV7-2
CDR3 protein: CASRFSSGSLSEQFF

V gene: TRBV15
CDR3 protein: CATSTSGTSGYNEQFF

V gene: TRBV19
CDR3 protein: CASRDRGGRKSNQPQHF

V gene: TRBV11-2
CDR3 protein: CASSAYGTSGTEAFF

V gene: TRBV29-1
CDR3 protein: CSVEGGTGMDEQYF

V gene: TRBV5-4
CDR3 protein: CASSLDWNEQFF

V gene: TRBV6-5
CDR3 protein: CASSWHQGRGEQYF

V gene: TRBV9
CDR3 protein: CASSVDRGGTNEKLFF

V gene: TRBV5-1
CDR3 protein: CASRRDSMNTGELFF

V gene: TRBV7-9
CDR3 protein: CASSHQTLYGVPEQFF

V gene: TRBV7-8
CDR3 protein: CASSLAGQSKGYGYTF

V gene: TRBV5-5
CDR3 protein: CASSSPRTGSTDTQYF

V gene: TRBV7-2
CDR3 protein: CASRGGAGLTRADTQYF

V gene: TRBV28
CDR3 protein: CASSLVRGRQPQHF

V gene: TRBV4-1
CDR3 protein: CASRSTGGGEQYF

V gene: TRBV21-1
CDR3 protein: CASSKLREQFF

V gene: TRBV9
CDR3 protein: CASSVGGQGQPQHF

V gene: TRBV7-8
CDR3 protein: CASSLGLAGGADTQYF

V gene: TRBV10-3
CDR3 protein: CAIRGHGVGTEAFF

V gene: TRBV11-2
CDR3 protein: CASSLAGQGTGTQYF

V gene: TRBV9
CDR3 protein: CASSARAGEPTDTQYF

V gene: TRBV18
CDR3 protein: CASSPRDRNTGELFF

V gene: TRBV5-1
CDR3 protein: CASSSGHTDTQYF

V gene: TRBV7-6
CDR3 protein: CASSLVGTNYNEQFF